This TCR beta chain was captured by sequencing in a study of blood T cell repertoires in COVID-19. Study-wide context: There were acute and convalescent COVID-19 samples, and they came from the United States, Italy and Spain. T cells, B-cell-depleted T cells, or PBMCs supplied cDNA or gDNA.

This CDR3 has 19 residues. With V trimmed by 1 base and J by 2 bases, 16 bases remained unmatched. The germline V gene encodes CDR1 LNHDA and CDR2 SQIVND (reference sequence). In the source study's methods: By means of reference gene primer amplification, nucleated cell counts were estimated. Profiled with immunoSEQ multiplex PCR; TCRdb holds only in-frame clones, not every one. V and J calls and clone size are given by that table; D and trimming were obtained from the DNA. In the table there are 75,000 to 100,000 clones, roughly nine tenths of which are singletons. The sequenced sample was peripheral blood. This sequence originates from a man in his fifties or sixties with acute or convalescent COVID-19. The chain recombines TRBV19 with TRBJ1-2; 7 nucleotides line up with TRBD1. The CDR3 DNA is TGTGCCAGTAGTATAGTGACCGGGACAGAAAGAGGAGAGAACTATGGCTACACCTTC. This encodes CASSIVTGTERGENYGYTF.